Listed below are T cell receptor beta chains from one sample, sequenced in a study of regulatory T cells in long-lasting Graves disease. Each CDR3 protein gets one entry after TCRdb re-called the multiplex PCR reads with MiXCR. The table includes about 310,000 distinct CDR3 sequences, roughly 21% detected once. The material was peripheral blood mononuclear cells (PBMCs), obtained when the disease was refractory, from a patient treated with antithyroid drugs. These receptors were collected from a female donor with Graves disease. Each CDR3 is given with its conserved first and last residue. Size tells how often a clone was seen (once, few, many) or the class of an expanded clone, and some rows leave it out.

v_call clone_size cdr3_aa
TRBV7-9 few CASSQPTGRETQYF
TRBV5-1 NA CASSFGGEPSSGNTIYF
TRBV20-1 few CSARAGQGYSPLHF
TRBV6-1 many CASRAGGDEQYF
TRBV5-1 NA CASSPWVGVRGINSPLHF
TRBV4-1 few CASSQDRGLFSPLHF
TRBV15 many CATSTPGQGNYGYTF
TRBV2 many CAGARGGETQYF
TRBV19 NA CASSMASGSSGETQYF
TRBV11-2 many CASSINGGPEKLFF
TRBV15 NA CAASPDRVKTQYF
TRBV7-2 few CASSLLQTNTEAFF
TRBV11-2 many CASSLDLTNYEQYF
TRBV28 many CASRLRQRPSSGANVLTF
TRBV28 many CASSRDSAYEQYF
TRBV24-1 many CATSDPREGSQETQYF
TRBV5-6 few CASSLVAVGHAFF